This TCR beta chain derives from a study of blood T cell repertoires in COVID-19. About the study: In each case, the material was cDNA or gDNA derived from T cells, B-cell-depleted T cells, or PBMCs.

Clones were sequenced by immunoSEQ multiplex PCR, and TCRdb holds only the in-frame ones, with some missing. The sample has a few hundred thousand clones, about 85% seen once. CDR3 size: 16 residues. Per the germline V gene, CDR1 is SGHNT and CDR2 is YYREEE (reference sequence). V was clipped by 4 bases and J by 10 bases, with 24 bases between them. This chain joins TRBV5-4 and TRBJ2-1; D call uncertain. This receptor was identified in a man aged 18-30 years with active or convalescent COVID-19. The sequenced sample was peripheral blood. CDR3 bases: TGTGCCAGCAGCCCTATGGCGGTTTCCGCCGTTAGGGAGCAGTTCTTC. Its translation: CASSPMAVSAVREQFF.